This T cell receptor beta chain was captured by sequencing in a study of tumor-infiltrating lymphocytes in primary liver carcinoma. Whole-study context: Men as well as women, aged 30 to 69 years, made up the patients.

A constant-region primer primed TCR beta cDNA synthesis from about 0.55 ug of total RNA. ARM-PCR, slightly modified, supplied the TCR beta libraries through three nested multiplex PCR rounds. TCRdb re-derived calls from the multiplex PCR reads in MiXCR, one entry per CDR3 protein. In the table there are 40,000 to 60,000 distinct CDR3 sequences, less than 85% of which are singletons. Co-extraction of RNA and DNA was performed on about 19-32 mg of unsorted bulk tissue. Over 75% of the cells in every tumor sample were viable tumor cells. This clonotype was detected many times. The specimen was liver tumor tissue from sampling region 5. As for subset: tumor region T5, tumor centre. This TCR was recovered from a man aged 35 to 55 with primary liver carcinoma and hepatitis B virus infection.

CDR3 sequence reads: CASRAPGRGYGYTF. The CDR3 nucleotides read TGTGCCAGCAGAGCCCCGGGGAGGGGCTATGGCTACACCTTC. This chain joins TRBV28 and TRBJ1-2, with D tentatively TRBD1 (5 bases). The germline V and J ends were trimmed by 6 bases and 4 bases, with 15 bases remaining between them. CDR3 size: 14 residues. Germline V CDR1 and CDR2: MDHEN, SYDVKM.